Following are 20 T cell receptor beta chains from one sample sequenced in a study of cytomegalovirus exposure and HLA in healthy donors. 60 Vbeta and 13 Jbeta primers were used in PCR. This table comes from immunoSEQ multiplex PCR, and its TCRdb copy is limited to in-frame clones, with some not included. The sample yields 110,000 or so clones, roughly 77% seen once. Sequences were obtained from PBMCs. The receptors were sampled from a man aged 45-65 years in good health and CMV-seropositive.

This clone was seen a handful of times. The chain is built from TRBV18 and TRBJ2-2; 12 positions match TRBD1. Germline V gene sequence: CDR1 KGHSH, CDR2 LQKENI. J lost 0 bases, V lost 3 bases, and 5 bases had no gene match. The CDR3 covers 18 residues. The CDR3 loop reads CASSPTGQGASNTGELFF. The DNA of the CDR3 is TGTGCCAGCTCACCGACGGGACAGGGGGCTTCGAACACCGGGGAGCTGTTTTTT.

The gene calls are TRBV5-1 and TRBJ2-7; D is perhaps TRBD2 (6 bases). CDR1 and CDR2 from the germline V gene are SGHRS and YFSETQ. The length of the CDR3 is 16 residues. Trimming stripped 0 bases from V and 0 bases from J, with 13 bases between. The CDR3 protein is CASSLEAGLNSYEQYF. The CDR3 DNA is TGCGCCAGCAGCTTGGAGGCGGGACTCAACTCCTACGAGCAGTACTTC. The full variable domain, completed using reference TRBV5-1 and TRBJ2-7, is KAGVTQTPRYLIKTRGQQVTLSCSPISGHRSVSWYQQTPGQGLQFLFEYFSETQRNKGNFPGRFSGRQFSNSRSEMNVSTLELGDSALYLCASSLEAGLNSYEQYFGPGTRLTVT.

This chain uses TRBV6-1 with TRBJ2-1, with 9 nucleotides matching TRBD1. Germline loops: CDR1 MNHNS, CDR2 SASEGT. V dropped 5 bases and J dropped 7; count of bases not matched to a gene: 9. CDR3 length: 15 residues. CDR3 loop: CASSTPGQGGNEQFF. CDR3 bases: TGTGCCAGCAGTACCCCGGGACAGGGTGGGAATGAGCAGTTCTTC.

This chain connects TRBV2 to TRBJ2-2, with TRBD1 identical over 8 bases. The CDR3 is 14 amino acids. The V and J ends lost 6 bases and 0 bases, in that order; junction bases with no gene match: 0. CDR1 is SNHLY and CDR2 is FYNNEI in the germline V gene. CDR3 bases: TGTGCCAGCAGGACAGGGGCGAACACCGGGGAGCTGTTTTTT. It yields the protein CASRTGANTGELFF.

The J gene is TRBJ2-1, the V gene TRBV7-2; unclear D gene. Trimming shortened V by 5 bases and J by 5 bases, and 10 bases separated the two germline ends. From germline, CDR1 is SGHTA and CDR2 FQGNSA. The CDR3 is made up of 13 amino acids. The CDR3: CASSRFLDNEQFF. CDR3 sequence (DNA): TGTGCCAGCAGCCGTTTCCTTGACAATGAGCAGTTCTTC.

The V call is TRBV5-1, the J call TRBJ1-2; D might be TRBD1 (6 bases). V was shortened by 5 bases and J by 2 bases, with 10 bases between the two germline ends. Germline CDR1 reads SGHRS; CDR2 reads YFSETQ. The CDR3 loop spans 13 amino acids. CDR3 DNA: TGCGCCAGCAGTTACAGGGAGAACTATGGCTACACCTTC. Its translation is CASSYRENYGYTF.

The chain joins TRBV27 to TRBJ2-5; the match to TRBD2 covers 10 bases. The CDR3 loop spans 15 amino acids. V was pared by 6 bases and J by 5 bases, with 9 bases of the junction left unmatched. Germline lookup yields CDR1 MNHEY and CDR2 SMNVEV (reference sequence). CDR3 loop: CASRTSGGARETQYF. The CDR3 coding sequence is TGTGCCAGCAGGACCAGCGGGGGGGCGAGGGAGACCCAGTACTTC.

This clone was detected many times. This chain connects TRBV4-2 to TRBJ1-1; 11 nucleotides agree with TRBD1. Germline lookup yields CDR1 LGHNA and CDR2 YNFKEQ. Trimming cost V 5 bases and J 4 bases; bases outside gene matches: 0. The length of the CDR3 is 13 residues. CDR3 in amino acids: CASSGTGGTEAFF. The CDR3 DNA reads as TGTGCCAGCAGCGGGACAGGGGGCACTGAAGCTTTCTTT.

The rearrangement joins TRBV6-6 to TRBJ2-7; TRBD2 aligns across 7 bases. Germline CDR1 and CDR2: MNHNY and SVGAGI (reference sequence). V lost 6 bases, J lost 1 base, and 0 bases stayed unmatched. The CDR3 has 12 residues. The CDR3 DNA sequence: TGTGCCAGCAGGCGGGAGTCCTACGAGCAGTACTTC. Its protein is CASRRESYEQYF.

The V and J genes are TRBV5-4 and TRBJ2-5, with a tentative D call TRBD1 (8 bases). Between the trimmed V and J ends, which lost 4 bases and 5 bases, there was a span of 18 bases. Germline assignment: CDR1 SGHNT and CDR2 YYREEE (reference sequence). This CDR3 is 15 amino acids long. CDR3: CASSVRGTGGETQYF. The CDR3, as DNA: TGTGCCAGCAGCGTGCGGGGGACAGGAGGGGAGACCCAGTACTTC.

Note on this clone: Mismatch with germline at one junction end may stem from a read error. The V gene is TRBV6-5, the J gene TRBJ1-6; weak D call: TRBD1 (5 bases). The CDR3 is 14 amino acids. Germline V gene sequence: CDR1 MNHEY, CDR2 SVGAGI. The CDR3 here is CASRLEIDGGSLHF. As DNA, the CDR3 is TGTGCCAGCAGACTAGAGATCGACGGGGGGTCCCTCCATTTT.

The rearrangement joins TRBV9 to TRBJ2-3, with 7 bases that match TRBD2. Losses at the gene ends were 3 bases for V and 2 bases for J; bases not matched to a gene: 6. The CDR3 contains 15 residues. Germline V gives CDR1 SGDLS, CDR2 YYNGEE. The chain's CDR3 is CASSEDSGYTDTQYF. CDR3 bases: TGTGCCAGCAGCGAAGATAGCGGGTACACAGATACGCAGTATTTT.

This rearrangement joins TRBV2 to TRBJ2-5; 8 bases fit TRBD2. Germline assignment: CDR1 SNHLY and CDR2 FYNNEI. The CDR3 length is 17 residues. Trimming cost V 6 bases and J 2 bases; bases outside gene matches: 14. The CDR3 here is CASSPRGSGSQQETQYF. The CDR3 bases are TGTGCCAGCAGCCCCCGGGGAAGCGGGAGCCAACAAGAGACCCAGTACTTC.

This sequence joins TRBV21-1 and TRBJ2-7; the table's D gene call, TRBD1, was not cross checked with the DNA. TRBV21-1 is a documented pseudogene. CDR3 length equals 17 residues. CDR3 region: CASSEVPRDRGPYEQYF. CDR3 nucleotide sequence: TGTGCCAGCAGCGAAGTACCTCGGGACAGGGGCCCCTACGAGCAGTACTTC.

The rearrangement uses TRBV6-1 and TRBJ2-3; D perhaps matches TRBD1 (5 bases). The germline gives CDR1 MNHNS, CDR2 SASEGT. The germline V and J ends were trimmed by 2 bases and 0 bases, with 9 bases remaining between them. The length of the CDR3 is 15 residues. The CDR3 spells CASSEQGRSTDTQYF. CDR3 nucleotides: TGTGCCAGCAGTGAACAGGGTAGGAGCACAGATACGCAGTATTTT.

The rearrangement uses TRBV5-1 and TRBJ1-1, with D perhaps TRBD1 (6 bases). The V and J ends lost 0 bases and 5 bases respectively, with 23 bases between them. CDR3 length equals 18 residues. Germline V gene sequence: CDR1 SGHRS, CDR2 YFSETQ. The CDR3, as DNA: TGCGCCAGCAGCTTGGCCGGGTCGGGGGGCCCGAGGGCAACTGAAGCTTTCTTT. This encodes CASSLAGSGGPRATEAFF.

The rearrangement uses TRBV7-6 and TRBJ2-1, with D hard to call. CDR1 is SGHVS, CDR2 FNYEAQ, per germline. Trimming pared 5 bases from V and 2 bases from J, leaving 10 bases between. The CDR3 is 14 amino acids. This CDR3 reads CASSPPQAYNEQFF. The CDR3 DNA sequence: TGTGCCAGCAGCCCTCCTCAGGCCTACAATGAGCAGTTCTTC.

The rearrangement links TRBV27 to TRBJ2-1; 8 bases fit TRBD1. CDR1 MNHEY and CDR2 SMNVEV come from the germline V gene (reference sequence). The CDR3 consists of 17 residues. J gave up 5 bases and V 1 base, and 10 bases lay outside the gene matches. The CDR3 here is CASSLWVSRTGNNEQFF. CDR3 in DNA: TGTGCCAGCAGTTTATGGGTCTCCAGGACAGGGAACAATGAGCAGTTCTTC.

The chain uses TRBV18 and TRBJ1-3; no clear D gene. The germline CDR1 and CDR2 sequences are KGHSH and LQKENI. The length of the CDR3 is 15 residues. Trimming took off 1 base at V and 2 bases at J, with 9 bases between the two ends. The CDR3 spells CASSPRKEPGNTIYF. For the CDR3, the DNA is TGTGCCAGCTCACCACGAAAGGAGCCTGGAAACACCATATATTTT.

This chain uses TRBV7-2 with TRBJ2-1; 7 bases map to TRBD1. Germline V CDR1 and CDR2: SGHTA, FQGNSA. The CDR3 sequence is 17 residues long. V was clipped by 8 bases and J by 1 base; unmatched bases: 14. The CDR3 here is CASSRYRGGLSYNEQFF. In nucleotides, the CDR3 is TGTGCCAGCTCCCGATACAGGGGCGGTCTTTCCTACAATGAGCAGTTCTTC.